This T cell receptor beta chain is drawn from a study of blood T cells in healthy people across ages. A second PCR, run for about 6 to 11 cycles, used a sample-barcoded 5' primer plus a J-beta primer mix. Each cDNA molecule carried a tag from a template-switch adaptor that contained 12 random nucleotides. Every sample gave at least 2.5 million paired-end reads containing CDR3. Each CDR3 protein is one row after TCRdb ran MiXCR on the 5' RACE reads. There are 1 million or so distinct CDR3 sequences in the sample; approximately 26% occur only once, and about 0.8% lies in the top ten. The CDR3 runs 14 residues. V dropped 7 bases and J dropped 0; count of bases not matched to a gene: 4. This clonotype was seen more than once but under ten times. These data were also filed under a second study, of T cells of mothers and their children.

Sequenced material: blood. The chain is built from TRBV12-3 or TRBV12-4 and TRBJ1-2, with TRBD1 identical over 8 bases. The clonotype originates from a girl under 10 years old in good health. CDR3: CASIPTGANYGYTF. The DNA for the CDR3 is TGTGCCAGCATACCGACAGGGGCTAACTATGGCTACACCTTC.